This record concerns one T cell receptor (beta chain) sequence. Its cognate antigen has yet to be identified. The sample holds no much larger clone one base away, and base qualities are not on file. One collaborating source in Seattle enrolled patients during active infection and followed them longitudinally through the course of disease. Each collaborating institution followed its own protocols to collect whole blood in K2EDTA tubes. Collaborator samples were shipped for TCRbeta analysis as frozen whole blood, isolated PBMCs, or DNA extracted from either sample type. These data come from a study of blood T cell repertoires in COVID-19 (dated by TCRdb to about 2020). In terms of the full investigation: Collaborator samples came from the United States, Italy and Spain and covered acute and convalescent phases of COVID-19. The material from the prospective study consisted of cDNA or gDNA derived from T cells, B-cell-depleted T cells, or PBMCs. Deeply sampled blood TCRbeta repertoires from subjects exposed to, actively infected with, or recovered from COVID-19 were included in the dataset. A freely available public database, intended as a resource for researchers studying the immune response to SARS-CoV-2, is where the repertoires were released. The samples were drawn from the first 160 participants of the ongoing ImmuneRACE study and from 950 to 1,500 subjects provided by 6 global collaborators. A de-identified subject ID, COVID-19 status, age in years and sex were almost always included in the sample metadata. Where available, HLA class I and class II types were taken from metadata supplied by the sample provider and were not determined by assay-based typing.

The immunoSEQ Assay, a bias-controlled multiplex PCR, was used to amplify TCRbeta CDR3 regions from genomic DNA. On the study's bioinformatics: Within the assay, amplification of reference gene primers was used to estimate how many nucleated cells each sample contained. Sequence reads were collapsed and filtered to measure the absolute abundance of every unique TCRbeta CDR3 rearrangement. Productive Simpson clonality was computed per sample as the square root of Simpson's diversity index over productive rearrangements. TCRdb mirrors the immuneACCESS table, restricted to in-frame sequences. Some clones are absent from its copies; in checked studies, under half trace to an unresolved V gene, and the reason for the others is unknown. V and J calls and clone size are given by that table; D and trimming were obtained from the DNA. The sample table holds around 200,000 clones, of which approximately 80% were seen once. Clones ranked in the top ten supply around 7% of the sample.

General study outcomes and caveats: The quantity of clinical and demographic metadata differed by source and by participant and was supplied without curation.

Relative to germline, V is missing 7 bases and J is missing 0 bases, with 3 bases of the junction outside any gene match. The germline V gene provides CDR1 SGHRS and CDR2 YFSETQ. Including the terminal cysteine and phenylalanine, the CDR3 comprises 13 residues. Only the CDR3 DNA is retained, 39 bases long and in frame from the first base. This clonotype was obtained from a woman in her 40s with COVID-19, enrolled during active disease. The rearranged segments are TRBV5-1 and TRBJ1-1; 7 bases in the junction line up with TRBD1. Source material: peripheral blood. In nucleotide form, the sequence is TGCGCCAGCGGCAGGGGGGTGAACACTGAAGCTTTCTTT. Translation gives CASGRGVNTEAFF.